Only one count was recorded for the clone carrying this TCR beta chain. The data were obtained in a study of TIL therapy for anti-PD-1-resistant metastatic lung cancer. Study at large: Most patients had lung adenocarcinoma; a handful of tumors were EGFR-mutant, two ALK-rearranged; half smoked currently or formerly.

This was the immunoSEQ v3 assay. This table comes from immunoSEQ multiplex PCR, and its TCRdb copy is limited to in-frame clones, with some not included. Among some 60,000 clones listed, about 70% were seen once. Time point denoted: pre-treatment sample, taken before nivolumab and TIL therapy. Patients were adults with stage 4 NSCLC. Trimming cost V 7 bases and J 0 bases, with 12 bases left between them. There are 14 residues in the CDR3. Germline values: CDR1 SNHLY, CDR2 FYNNEI. The sequence derives from a person aged 25 to 80 with non-small cell lung cancer. The specimen comprised blood, sampled at baseline. The rearrangement links TRBV2 to TRBJ1-2, with D possibly matching TRBD1 (6 bases). The chain's CDR3 is CASTGGASNYGYTF. CDR3 sequence (DNA): TGTGCCAGCACCGGGGGGGCCTCTAACTATGGCTACACCTTC.